The source of this T cell receptor beta chain is a study of blood T cell repertoires in COVID-19. Grouping used clinical history reported by participants in a survey and questionnaire. Per the original data handling: From reference gene primer amplification, estimates of nucleated cell counts were derived. Clones were sequenced by immunoSEQ multiplex PCR, and TCRdb holds only the in-frame ones, with some missing. V and J calls and clone size are given by that table; D and trimming were obtained from the DNA. The data contain about 470,000 clones, 75% to 90% of them singletons. The CDR3 spans 15 residues. The germline V gene has CDR1 SGHTA and CDR2 FQGNSA. V lost 1 base and J lost 3, with 12 bases in between.

V is TRBV7-2 and J is TRBJ1-2; the D is unclear. The receptor's source is a woman aged 18-29 years who had recovered from COVID-19. Specimen: PBMCs or T cells enriched from blood (not recorded which). The CDR3 is CASSLEAGGYYGYTF. The CDR3 coding sequence is TGTGCCAGCAGCTTAGAGGCGGGCGGATACTATGGCTACACCTTC.